The clone carrying this TCR beta chain was counted at least ten times. The antigen is not known. Germline V gene sequence: CDR1 MNHNS, CDR2 SASEGT. This CDR3 region has 14 residues. V was trimmed by 0 bases and J by 2 bases, leaving 8 bases between them. This library used 300 to 500 ng RNA and molecular barcoded adaptors spanning alpha/delta and beta/gamma chains. MiXCR, run by TCRdb on the reads, gives a single entry per CDR3 protein. There are roughly 60,000 distinct CDR3 sequences in the sample; around a fifth occur only once, and roughly a sixth lies in the top ten. The data derive from a study of read filtering for tumor transcriptome and immune sequencing. At the level of the study: R-ISS stage counts were under 10 for I, 16 for II, 6 or 7 for III. Whole-transcriptome libraries were prepared after DNase treatment. TCR-mapped reads were about 4.05 to 10.27 million with IR-seq versus 85 to 1273 with RNA-seq.

Whole-study results and caveats: This fraction held mixed bone marrow immune cells after CD138-negative sorting.

Sequences were obtained from a population of CD138-negative cells sorted from bone marrow. The sequence was collected from a donor aged 40 or over with multiple myeloma. The J gene is TRBJ2-7, the V gene TRBV6-1; the D is unclear. Here the CDR3 DNA reads TGTGCCAGCAGTGAAGCCGTCAGGACCTACGAGCAGTACTTC. It is translated as CASSEAVRTYEQYF.